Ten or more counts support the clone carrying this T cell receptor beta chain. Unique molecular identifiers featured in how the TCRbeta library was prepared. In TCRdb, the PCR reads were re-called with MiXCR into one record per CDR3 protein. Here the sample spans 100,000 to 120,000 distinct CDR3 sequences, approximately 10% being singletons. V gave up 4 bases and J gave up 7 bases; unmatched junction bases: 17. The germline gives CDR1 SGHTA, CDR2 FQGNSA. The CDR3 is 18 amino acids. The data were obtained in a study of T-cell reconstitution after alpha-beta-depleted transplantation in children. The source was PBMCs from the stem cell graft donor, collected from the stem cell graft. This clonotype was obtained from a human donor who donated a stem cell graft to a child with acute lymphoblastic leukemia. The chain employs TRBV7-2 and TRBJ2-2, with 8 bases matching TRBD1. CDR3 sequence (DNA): TGTGCCAGCAGCTCGCCGGTTAGGGGACAGGCGAGGGGCGGGGAGCTGTTTTTT. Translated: CASSSPVRGQARGGELFF.